This TCR beta chain was retrieved from a study of T cell responses to AZD1222 COVID-19 vaccine. Sequencing used immunoSEQ multiplex PCR; TCRdb keeps in-frame clones, though not all of them. Of more than 110,000 clones in the sample, 85% to 95% were seen once. The CDR3 sequence is 14 residues long. Germline lookup yields CDR1 SEHNR and CDR2 FQNEAQ (reference sequence). V dropped 5 bases and J dropped 0 bases, with 10 bases sitting between them. General study points: At study baseline, merely five or six AZD1222 recipients were seropositive. When two AZD1222 doses had been given, Spike-specific TCR breadth and depth rose. Repertoire samples came only from after the peak T cell response.

About this clone itself: Its antigen is unidentified.

The chain uses TRBV7-9 and TRBJ1-1; D ambiguous. The TCR originated in an adult in good health. Sequencing was performed on peripheral blood, taken on day 0 of AZD1222 vaccination. The CDR3 spells CASSELVLNTEAFF. For the CDR3, the DNA is TGTGCCAGCAGCGAACTGGTGTTGAACACTGAAGCTTTCTTT. The complete variable domain, with remaining parts taken from reference TRBV7-9 and TRBJ1-1, reads DTGVSQNPRHKITKRGQNVTFRCDPISEHNRLYWYRQTLGQGPEFLTYFQNEAQLEKSRLLSDRFSAERPKGSFSTLEIQRTEQGDSAMYLCASSELVLNTEAFFGQGTRLTVV.